These T cell receptor beta chains were read from a single sample in a study of identifying expanded T cells in peripheral blood. Produced via immunoSEQ multiplex PCR; TCRdb's table is partial and in-frame only. The sample comprises around 95,000 clones, 75% to 90% of which are singletons, and 5.5% to 6.5% rests with the top ten. Sequencing input: blood. These receptors all come from a person between 18 and 69 years old in good health. The conserved cysteine and the conserved F or W are not part of the CDR3 here.

V gene: TRBV7-5; J gene: TRBJ1-2; CDR3 protein: VRSPGGQANYGYT
V gene: TRBV4-1; J gene: TRBJ1-5; CDR3 protein: ASSQQVNQPQH
V gene: TRBV7-9; J gene: TRBJ2-5; CDR3 protein: ASSGRDRGQETQY
V gene: TRBV19; J gene: TRBJ2-2; CDR3 protein: ASSIARDSLNTGELF
V gene: TRBV6-5; J gene: TRBJ2-7; CDR3 protein: ASRKFGQGTYEQY
V gene: TRBV28; J gene: TRBJ2-1; CDR3 protein: ASSLPGASNEQF
V gene: TRBV6-5; J gene: TRBJ1-2; CDR3 protein: ASSGDRGRDGYT
V gene: TRBV29-1; J gene: TRBJ1-2; CDR3 protein: SVLNRDSFFDGYT
V gene: TRBV7-2; J gene: TRBJ2-7; CDR3 protein: ASSGGGGGIYEQY
V gene: TRBV12-5; J gene: TRBJ2-2; CDR3 protein: ASGLRTGGGTGELF
V gene: TRBV4-2; J gene: TRBJ1-5; CDR3 protein: ASSQEEGGRVDQPQH
V gene: TRBV13; J gene: TRBJ1-3; CDR3 protein: ASSPMTGSGNTIY
V gene: TRBV9; J gene: TRBJ1-1; CDR3 protein: ASSSGQGRALAAF
V gene: TRBV10-3; J gene: TRBJ2-7; CDR3 protein: AISGFGESYEQY
V gene: TRBV5-5; J gene: TRBJ1-1; CDR3 protein: ASSSTLGQGRTEAF
V gene: TRBV11-2; J gene: TRBJ1-5; CDR3 protein: ASSQYSNQPQH
V gene: TRBV13; J gene: TRBJ2-7; CDR3 protein: ASSPRSGGMGLQY
V gene: TRBV11-2; J gene: TRBJ1-2; CDR3 protein: ASSLGTGKGYGYT
V gene: TRBV7-6; J gene: TRBJ2-5; CDR3 protein: ASSKRSWDRRETQY
V gene: TRBV4-2; J gene: TRBJ2-1; CDR3 protein: ASSQEPGLHNEQF
V gene: TRBV10-3; J gene: TRBJ1-2; CDR3 protein: AISESTTGEINYGYT
V gene: TRBV11-2; J gene: TRBJ2-3; CDR3 protein: ASSPRPRTDTQY
V gene: TRBV15; J gene: TRBJ1-1; CDR3 protein: ATSRDRDPKEAF
V gene: TRBV2; J gene: TRBJ2-3; CDR3 protein: ASSSPPGLDVSGTDTQY
V gene: TRBV14; J gene: TRBJ2-7; CDR3 protein: ASSQDLRGEQY
V gene: TRBV2; J gene: TRBJ1-1; CDR3 protein: ASGIQLDTEAF
V gene: TRBV7-9; J gene: TRBJ1-2; CDR3 protein: ASSLDYVSEYNYGYT
V gene: TRBV5-1; J gene: TRBJ1-2; CDR3 protein: ASSLVGRQGTNYGYT
V gene: TRBV7-9; J gene: TRBJ1-1; CDR3 protein: ASSPQGLNTEAF
V gene: TRBV19; J gene: TRBJ1-2; CDR3 protein: ASWTGLAGGYT
V gene: TRBV6-5; J gene: TRBJ2-7; CDR3 protein: ASSEGQTYEQY
V gene: TRBV5-1; J gene: TRBJ2-7; CDR3 protein: ASSLVGGSSLEQY
V gene: TRBV5-1; J gene: TRBJ1-2; CDR3 protein: ASSSSGQGEYGYT
V gene: TRBV10-3; J gene: TRBJ2-3; CDR3 protein: AIRRATDTQY
V gene: TRBV18; J gene: TRBJ2-1; CDR3 protein: ASSLELAGKVYNEQF
V gene: TRBV12-5; J gene: TRBJ2-1; CDR3 protein: ASGLSIGGLNEQF
V gene: TRBV5-6; J gene: TRBJ2-7; CDR3 protein: ASTLGGPSSYEQY
V gene: TRBV7-9; J gene: TRBJ1-3; CDR3 protein: ASSLGLAGNTIY
V gene: TRBV5-1; J gene: TRBJ1-1; CDR3 protein: ASSLAATGNTEAF
V gene: TRBV18; J gene: TRBJ1-3; CDR3 protein: ASSPETGPGNTIY
V gene: TRBV5-4; J gene: TRBJ1-2; CDR3 protein: ASSLGTTGAASDGYT
V gene: TRBV7-9; J gene: TRBJ1-2; CDR3 protein: ASSYAGSSREAGYT
V gene: TRBV9; J gene: TRBJ2-1; CDR3 protein: ASTLQGFSYNEQF
V gene: TRBV5-1; J gene: TRBJ2-7; CDR3 protein: ASSYRQGALYEQY
V gene: TRBV6-1; J gene: TRBJ2-7; CDR3 protein: ASSESGNSYEQY
V gene: TRBV4-3; J gene: TRBJ1-2; CDR3 protein: ASSQELQGVYGYT
V gene: TRBV11-3; J gene: TRBJ2-1; CDR3 protein: ASSSDRGQYNEQF
V gene: TRBV9; J gene: TRBJ1-1; CDR3 protein: ASSPPGTGTPEAF
V gene: TRBV23-1; J gene: TRBJ2-3; CDR3 protein: ASSPRWGQGHTQY
V gene: TRBV5-1; J gene: TRBJ1-4; CDR3 protein: ASSLETAGNEKLF
V gene: TRBV9; J gene: TRBJ1-2; CDR3 protein: ASSVDRTGPTNYGYT
V gene: TRBV14; J gene: TRBJ2-5; CDR3 protein: ASSQKPGLQETQY
V gene: TRBV18; J gene: TRBJ1-1; CDR3 protein: ASSMDVNTEAF
V gene: TRBV5-4; J gene: TRBJ2-7; CDR3 protein: ASSSPTGNVYEQY
V gene: TRBV5-1; J gene: TRBJ1-4; CDR3 protein: ASSQGHNNEKLF
V gene: TRBV7-3; J gene: TRBJ1-1; CDR3 protein: ASSLTAAGGIKDTEAF
V gene: TRBV11-2; J gene: TRBJ2-7; CDR3 protein: ASSLALGGGEQY
V gene: TRBV18; J gene: TRBJ1-1; CDR3 protein: ASSPGAGGSRENTEAF
V gene: TRBV7-9; J gene: TRBJ1-2; CDR3 protein: ASSLMEERHYGYT